Given below is one T cell receptor (beta chain) in context. Germline CDR1 is SNHLY and CDR2 is FYNNEI. With 6 bases removed from V and 10 bases from J, the gap between germline ends came to 16 bases. This CDR3 is 14 amino acids long. This entry comes from a study of control samples from healthy donors and cancer patients. The table came from immunoSEQ multiplex PCR; TCRdb's copy has only in-frame clones and leaves some out. The sample has fewer than 50,000 clones; around 94% are singletons. The source of this sequence is a man in his thirties or forties with colorectal cancer. The rearrangement uses TRBV2 and TRBJ1-6; D gene uncertain. Sample: PBMCs. The CDR3 DNA reads as TGTGCCAGCAGGGTGGGAGGCGTAAGGTCACCCCTCCACTTT. It translates to CASRVGGVRSPLHF. Variable domain in full (rest from reference TRBV2 and TRBJ1-6): EPEVTQTPSHQVTQMGQEVILRCVPISNHLYFYWYRQILGQKVEFLVSFYNNEISEKSEIFDDQFSVERPDGSNFTLKIRSTKLEDSAMYFCASRVGGVRSPLHFGNGTRLTVT.